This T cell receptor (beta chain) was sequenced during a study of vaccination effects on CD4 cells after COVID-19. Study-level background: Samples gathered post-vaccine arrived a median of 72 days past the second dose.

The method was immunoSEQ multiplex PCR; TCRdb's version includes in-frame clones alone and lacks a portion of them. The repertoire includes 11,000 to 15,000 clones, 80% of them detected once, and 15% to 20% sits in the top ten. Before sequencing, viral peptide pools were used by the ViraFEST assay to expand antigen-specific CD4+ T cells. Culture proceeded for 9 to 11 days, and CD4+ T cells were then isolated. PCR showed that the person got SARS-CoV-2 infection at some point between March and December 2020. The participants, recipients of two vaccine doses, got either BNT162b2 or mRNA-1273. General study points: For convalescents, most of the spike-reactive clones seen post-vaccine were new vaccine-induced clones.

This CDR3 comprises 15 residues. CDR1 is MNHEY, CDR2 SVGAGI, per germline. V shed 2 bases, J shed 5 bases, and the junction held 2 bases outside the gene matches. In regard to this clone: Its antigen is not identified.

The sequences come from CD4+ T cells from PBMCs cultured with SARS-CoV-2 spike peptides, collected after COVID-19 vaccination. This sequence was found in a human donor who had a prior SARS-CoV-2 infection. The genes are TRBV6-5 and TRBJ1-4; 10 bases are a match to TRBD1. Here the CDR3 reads CASSYADRGNEKLFF. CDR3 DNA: TGTGCCAGCAGTTACGCGGACAGGGGGAATGAAAAACTGTTTTTT.